This T cell receptor (beta chain) was documented in a study of Tregs in tolerant kidney transplant recipients. The V gene lost 6 bases and the J gene lost 2 bases, with 19 bases spanning the gap. Germline CDR1 and CDR2: MNHEY and SMNVEV (reference sequence). The CDR3 spans 16 residues. Unstimulated Tregs (CD4+CD25+CD127-) and CD4+CD25- non-Tregs were sorted from PBMCs. Using immunoSEQ multiplex PCR, the repertoire was profiled, and TCRdb retains in-frame clones only, with some absent. The sample carries 240,000 or so clones, around 82% recorded once. Whole-study results and caveats: Few patients were studied, so findings need validation in larger groups. Tregs expanded with activated donor B cells seemed most donor-specific. No direct test of biological reproducibility was done here.

About this clone: Its matching antigen is unknown.

This sequence originates from a human donor in good health. The V call is TRBV27, the J call TRBJ1-2; weak D call: TRBD1 (5 bases). Sequencing was done on a sample of CD4+ T cells from blood. DNA of the CDR3: TGTGCCAGCAGCCGAACTGGGACTCAAAGGAACTATGGCTACACCTTC. Amino acid sequence: CASSRTGTQRNYGYTF.